A selection of T cell receptor beta chains follows, all from one sample in a study of human T cells and chemical hapten exposure. TCRdb used MiXCR to reprocess the RACE reads, holding one entry per CDR3 protein. The sample records about 82,000 distinct CDR3 sequences, roughly 10% being singletons. Sequenced material: whole blood, taken in connection with sensitization to the hapten diphenylcyclopropenone (DPC). The source of these receptors is a woman between 50 and 59 years old with alopecia areata. Some clones in this sample may be carry-over from other donors' samples. The CDR3 runs from the conserved cysteine through the conserved F or W. Each record gives: V gene, clone size, J gene, D gene, CDR3 DNA, CDR3 protein. The D gene is left open where the match is weak. The size of a clone is reported for some rows only, either as once, few or many, or as a class for expanded clones.

TRBV28	many	TRBJ2-7	-	TGTGCCAGCAGTTTGACAGGTAGCTCCTACGAGCAGTACTTC	CASSLTGSSYEQYF
TRBV7-2	few	TRBJ2-4	-	TGTGCCAGCAGCTTAGCGCTCGGCCTAGCGAGGGGAATAGCCAAAAACATTCAGTACTTC	CASSLALGLARGIAKNIQYF
TRBV20-1	many	TRBJ2-7	TRBD2	TGCAGTGCTAGTCGGACTAGCGGGAGGGCCTTGAGCTCCTACGAGCAGTACTTC	CSASRTSGRALSSYEQYF
TRBV29-1	few	TRBJ2-2	-	TGCAGCGTTGGCGACCCCTCTAACACCGGGGAGCTGTTTTTT	CSVGDPSNTGELFF
TRBV20-1	medium-sized	TRBJ2-1	TRBD2	TGCAGTGCTAGGGAAGCGGGAGGGCCGAGTAATGAGCAGTTCTTC	CSAREAGGPSNEQFF
TRBV4-2	-	TRBJ1-4	TRBD1	TGTGCCAGCAGCCAGGACAGGGGTGAGGCTAATGAAAAACTGTTTTTT	CASSQDRGEANEKLFF
TRBV7-9	many	TRBJ2-1	-	TGTGCCAGCAGTTCCCAGACAACCTACAATGAGCAGTTCTTC	CASSSQTTYNEQFF
TRBV11-2	few	TRBJ1-1	-	TGTGCCAGCAGCCCCGGGGCCCAGACCGGGGACACTGAAGCTTTCTTT	CASSPGAQTGDTEAFF
TRBV5-1	-	TRBJ2-3	TRBD2	TGCGCCAGCAGCTTGGAAGCTAGCGGGACAGATACGCAGTATTTT	CASSLEASGTDTQYF
TRBV18	many	TRBJ1-5	TRBD1	TGTGCCAGCTCACGTGGGGACAGAGATCAGCCCCAGCATTTT	CASSRGDRDQPQHF
TRBV20-1	-	TRBJ2-7	TRBD2	TGCAGTGCTAAGGAGGCGGGAGGAGTAGACGAGCAGTACTTC	CSAKEAGGVDEQYF
TRBV5-1	many	TRBJ2-1	-	TGCGCCAGCAGCTTGGTGGAGGTTGAGCAGTTCTTC	CASSLVEVEQFF
TRBV6-1	many	TRBJ2-1	TRBD1	TGTGCCAGCGACCGGGACAGGGCATCTAATGAGCAGTTCTTC	CASDRDRASNEQFF
TRBV6-1	many	TRBJ1-1	-	TGTGCCAGCATTCCGCCGAACACTGAAGCTTTCTTT	CASIPPNTEAFF
TRBV18	many	TRBJ2-5	TRBD1	TGTGCCAGCTCACCACCCACGACAGGGGGCGCGGAGACCCAGTACTTC	CASSPPTTGGAETQYF
TRBV29-1	many	TRBJ2-5	-	TGCAGCGCGCGACGGACGGAGATTCAAGAGACCCAGTACTTC	CSARRTEIQETQYF
TRBV18	-	TRBJ2-5	-	TGTGCCAGCTCACCACCGGATTGGATCCAGTACTTC	CASSPPDWIQYF
TRBV5-1	-	TRBJ2-3	-	TGCGCCAGCAGCTTGGTGGCTACAAACACAGATACGCAGTATTTT	CASSLVATNTDTQYF
TRBV6-6	few	TRBJ1-1	-	TGTGCCAGCAGTTTTCGACAGACGCTGGAGGGGACTGAAGCTTTCTTT	CASSFRQTLEGTEAFF
TRBV5-6	many	TRBJ2-7	TRBD1	TGTGCCAGCAGCTTGGCAGGACAGGGACCGGAGACACCCCCTGACGAGCAGTACTTC	CASSLAGQGPETPPDEQYF
TRBV3-1	-	TRBJ2-5	-	TGTGCCAGCAGCCAAGATCTGTGGACCCAGTACTTC	CASSQDLWTQYF
TRBV29-1	-	TRBJ2-7	-	TGCAGCGTTGGGCATGGGGGCTTTAGCTACGAGCAGTACTTC	CSVGHGGFSYEQYF
TRBV12-3/TRBV12-4	many	TRBJ2-6	-	TGTGCCAGCAGTACGCAGGGGAGCTCTGGGGCCAACGTCCTGACTTTC	CASSTQGSSGANVLTF
TRBV29-1	many	TRBJ1-2	-	TGCAGCGTTGAAGCAGGCAACTATGGCTACACCTTC	CSVEAGNYGYTF
TRBV7-8	many	TRBJ2-4	-	TGTGCCAGCAGCTTAGGACCGTCATTAGCCAAAAACATTCAGTACTTC	CASSLGPSLAKNIQYF
TRBV30	many	TRBJ1-1	-	TGTGCCTGGAGTCTTCACCTCCCGGGGGGCACTGAAGCTTTCTTT	CAWSLHLPGGTEAFF
TRBV9	few	TRBJ2-1	-	TGTGCCAGCAGCTTAGGGTCTCTGCTTGGCAATGAGCAGTTCTTC	CASSLGSLLGNEQFF
TRBV9	many	TRBJ2-1	-	TGTGCCAGCAGCGCGACCGGGACAAACTACAATGAGCAGTTCTTC	CASSATGTNYNEQFF
TRBV29-1	-	TRBJ2-3	-	TGCAGCGCCGCGGACAGCCTCACAGATACGCAGTATTTT	CSAADSLTDTQYF
TRBV29-1	-	TRBJ1-5	-	TGCAGCGTCCGGGAGAGCCCAACAAATCAGCCCCAGCATTTT	CSVRESPTNQPQHF
TRBV7-2	-	TRBJ2-7	TRBD2	TGTGCCAGCAGCTTAGGTGCGGGAGGGACCGAGCAGTACTTC	CASSLGAGGTEQYF
TRBV19	few	TRBJ2-6	-	TGTGCCAGTATTCAGACCGGGACAGGGGCCAACGTCCTGACTTTC	CASIQTGTGANVLTF
TRBV7-9	-	TRBJ2-5	TRBD2	TGTGCCAGCAGCTTTGGGACTAGCGGGAGTGAGACCCAGTACTTC	CASSFGTSGSETQYF
TRBV6-5	-	TRBJ1-3	-	TGTGCCAGCAGTTTAAGGGCCTCTGGAAACACCATATATTTT	CASSLRASGNTIYF
TRBV10-3	many	TRBJ1-1	-	TGTGCCATCAGTGAGTCGTGGGGGCGGGTCACTGAAGCTTTCTTT	CAISESWGRVTEAFF
TRBV18	-	TRBJ2-5	TRBD1	TGTGCCAGCTCACCGAACCGGGACAGGGGGCAAGAGACCCAGTACTTC	CASSPNRDRGQETQYF
TRBV5-5	-	TRBJ2-5	-	TGTGCCAGCAGCCGTGGATGGGCCCAGTACTTC	CASSRGWAQYF
TRBV20-1	-	TRBJ2-1	TRBD2	TGCAGTGCTCTACTAGCGAGCGGGCAGTTCTTC	CSALLASGQFF
TRBV9	many	TRBJ2-3	TRBD2	TGTGCCAGCAGCGTTTGGGGAGCGGGATCCGCGGGCACAGATACGCAGTATTTT	CASSVWGAGSAGTDTQYF
TRBV10-1	-	TRBJ2-1	-	TGCGCCAGCAGTGATCAACAGAGCTCCGAGCAGTTCTTC	CASSDQQSSEQFF
TRBV5-6	-	TRBJ2-1	TRBD2	TGTGCCAGCAGCTTGGAGGGGGACAGCGGGAGGGCCTACAATGAGCAGTTCTTC	CASSLEGDSGRAYNEQFF
TRBV6-4	-	TRBJ2-2	-	TGTGCCAGCAGTGCCTCGGATGGCGGGGAGCTGTTTTTT	CASSASDGGELFF
TRBV20-1	many	TRBJ1-2	-	TGCAGTGCTAGGCCCGGGGTTCGTGGCTACACCTTC	CSARPGVRGYTF
TRBV4-3	many	TRBJ2-3	-	TGCGCCAGCAGCCCGAAGGTCCTGGATACGCAGTATTTT	CASSPKVLDTQYF
TRBV5-1	few	TRBJ2-3	TRBD1	TGCGCCAGCAGCTTGGCTAGGGGGACAGGGATGATTATGGATACGCAGTATTTT	CASSLARGTGMIMDTQYF
TRBV20-1	few	TRBJ1-5	-	TGCAGTGCTAGAGAACCATTAGGCAATCAGCCCCAGCATTTT	CSAREPLGNQPQHF
TRBV7-2	many	TRBJ2-1	-	TGTGCCAGCAGCTCCGACTACTATGAGCAGTTCTTC	CASSSDYYEQFF
TRBV25-1	-	TRBJ1-3	-	TGTGCCAGCGGATCCACGATGTCTGGAAACACCATATATTTT	CASGSTMSGNTIYF
TRBV25-1	many	TRBJ2-1	-	TGTGCCAGCACCCTGGCAAATGAGCAGTTCTTC	CASTLANEQFF
TRBV3-1	many	TRBJ2-7	-	TGTGCCAGCAGCCAAGATACAGGGAGCGAGCAGTACTTC	CASSQDTGSEQYF
TRBV11-3	few	TRBJ1-6	-	TGTGCCAGCCGCCGGGACAACTATAATTCACCCCTCCACTTT	CASRRDNYNSPLHF
TRBV2	-	TRBJ2-5	-	TGTGCCAGCAACCCTGTGATAACGGTGGAGACCCAGTACTTC	CASNPVITVETQYF
TRBV7-9	-	TRBJ2-5	-	TGTGCCAGCAGCTTAGTTCAGGAGACCCAGTACTTC	CASSLVQETQYF